This record concerns one TCR beta chain sequence. Its antigen remains undetermined. No base qualities exist here, and no much larger clone lies one base off it. This sample is part of a study of blood T cell repertoires in COVID-19 (dated by TCRdb to 2018 to 2021). Background on the whole study: Collaborator samples came from the United States, Italy and Spain and covered acute and convalescent phases of COVID-19. The material from the prospective study consisted of cDNA or gDNA derived from T cells, B-cell-depleted T cells, or PBMCs. Deeply sampled blood TCRbeta repertoires from subjects exposed to, actively infected with, or recovered from COVID-19 were included in the dataset. The repertoires were released in a freely available public database intended as a resource for research on the immune response to SARS-CoV-2. The samples were drawn from two sources: the first 160 participants of the ongoing ImmuneRACE study, and 1,254 subjects contributed by 6 global collaborators. The sample metadata nearly always contained a de-identified subject ID, COVID-19 status, age in years and sex. Where available, HLA class I and class II types were taken from metadata supplied by the sample provider and were not determined by assay-based typing.

The CDR3 spans 15 residues, from the cysteine through the phenylalanine. Just the 45-base CDR3 DNA is kept, in frame starting at base 1. The germline V gene encodes CDR1 MNHEY and CDR2 SMNVEV (reference sequence). A distance of 20 bases separates the germline ends of V and J, which lose 4 bases and 11 bases respectively. The immunoSEQ Assay, a bias-controlled multiplex PCR, was used to amplify TCRbeta CDR3 regions from genomic DNA. Turning to the authors' computational methods: Nucleated cell counts per sample were estimated from amplification of reference gene primers within the assay. To quantify the absolute abundance of each unique TCRbeta CDR3 rearrangement, sequence reads were collapsed and filtered. Productive Simpson clonality was computed per sample as the square root of Simpson's diversity index over productive rearrangements. TCRdb re-hosts the immuneACCESS table, in-frame sequences only. Its copies lack some clones; in the studies checked, an unresolved V gene accounts for under half of them, and the cause for the rest is not known. The D gene and trimming were derived from the DNA, and the V and J assignments and clone size from that table. The sample records over 250,000 clones, over 75% of which are singletons. 4% to 6% of the sample comes from the top ten.

The research as a whole found: The amount of clinical and demographic metadata varied by source and participant and was provided uncurated.

Collaborating institutions collected whole blood in K2EDTA tubes following their own protocols. Collaborator samples were shipped for TCRbeta analysis as frozen whole blood, isolated PBMCs, or DNA extracted from either sample type. The clonotype was recovered from a man over 45 with active or convalescent COVID-19. Recombination linked TRBV27 to TRBJ1-4, with no confidently assigned D gene. Sequenced: peripheral blood. The nucleotides read TGTGCCAGCAGTTCCATCCGGGAATCTAAGAGGAAACTGTTTTTT. The translation is CASSSIRESKRKLFF. The entire variable domain, with the stretches around the CDR3 drawn from the reference TRBV27 and TRBJ1-4 proteins, is EAQVTQNPRYLITVTGKKLTVTCSQNMNHEYMSWYRQDPGLGLRQIYYSMNVEVTDKGDVPEGYKVSRKEKRNFPLILESPSPNQTSLYFCASSSIRESKRKLFFGSGTQLSVL.